This T cell receptor (beta chain) originates from a study of regulatory T cells in long-lasting Graves disease. The CDR3 is 14 residues long. With 3 bases clipped from V and 9 bases from J, the junction kept 5 bases outside the gene matches. CDR1 and CDR2 from the germline V gene are MNHNS and SASEGT. This clonotype was picked up many times. iRepertoire HTBI primers and Arm-PCR of CDR3 regions built TCR beta libraries. Authors' methods: Across samples, about 56 TRBV and 14 TRBJ segments were found. TCRdb re-analysed the multiplex PCR reads in MiXCR, keeping a single row per CDR3 protein. TCRdb's processing, not the authors' own work, is the source of the V and J calls. This table holds 350,000 to 550,000 distinct CDR3 sequences, about 14% found once. Time point in this sample: newly diagnosed GD, antithyroid drugs for less than 3 months. Preparation of the TCR library used RNA extracted from PBMCs. In addition, the sample was reused for a study of T cells in Graves' hyperthyroidism and ophthalmopathy.

This sequence joins TRBV6-1 and TRBJ1-5; 10 bases align to TRBD1. This clonotype originated in a woman aged 50 to 60 with Graves disease. Sequenced material: peripheral blood mononuclear cells (PBMCs), taken at new diagnosis, from a patient treated with antithyroid drugs. The CDR3 DNA follows: TGTGCCAGCAGTGATTGGACAGGGGGAGGGCCCCAGCATTTT. It specifies CASSDWTGGGPQHF.